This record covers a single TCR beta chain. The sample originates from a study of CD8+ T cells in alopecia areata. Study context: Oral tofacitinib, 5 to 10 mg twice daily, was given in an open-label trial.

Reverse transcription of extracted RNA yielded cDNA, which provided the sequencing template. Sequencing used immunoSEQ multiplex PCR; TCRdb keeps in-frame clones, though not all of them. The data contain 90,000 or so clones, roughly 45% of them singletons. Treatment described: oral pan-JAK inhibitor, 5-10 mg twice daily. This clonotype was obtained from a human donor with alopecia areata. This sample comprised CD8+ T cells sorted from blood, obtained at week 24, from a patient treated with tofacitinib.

The CDR3 sequence: CASSVAGAGDEQFF. In nucleotides, the CDR3 is TGTGCCAGCAGCGTAGCGGGAGCGGGCGATGAGCAGTTCTTC. V and J are TRBV9 and TRBJ2-1; tentatively, D is TRBD2 (6 bases). V was cut by 0 bases and J by 8 bases, with 12 bases left in between. The CDR3 runs 14 residues. Germline CDR1 SGDLS, CDR2 YYNGEE.